This T cell receptor (beta chain) emerged from a study of blood T cell repertoires in COVID-19. Whole-study context: Samples taken during acute and convalescent COVID-19 were collected in the United States, Italy and Spain. T cells, B-cell-depleted T cells, or PBMCs supplied cDNA or gDNA.

As originally analysed: Estimation of nucleated cell counts was performed using reference gene primer amplification. Assay: immunoSEQ multiplex PCR; the TCRdb copy retains only in-frame clones and omits some. V and J calls and clone size follow that table, whereas D and trimming were derived from the DNA. The sample records 70,000 to 85,000 clones, 86% being singletons. CDR1 PRHDT and CDR2 FYEKMQ come from the germline V gene (reference sequence). V shed 5 bases and J shed 0 bases, with 18 bases lying between them. The CDR3 totals 17 residues. Sequenced input: peripheral blood. The V gene is TRBV13, the J gene TRBJ2-3, with no clear D. The sequence was obtained from an elderly woman in a cohort sampled during active or convalescent COVID-19. This CDR3 reads CASSPSSLLTSTDTQYF. The CDR3 coding sequence is TGTGCCAGCAGCCCGTCCTCCTTATTAACTAGCACAGATACGCAGTATTTT.